These 9 T cell receptor beta chains share one sample of origin, sequenced in a study of T cells in Graves' hyperthyroidism and ophthalmopathy (dated by TCRdb to about 2019). Library preparation was by multiplex PCR. TCRdb shows the sequencer as Illumina HiSeq 2000. The TCR beta CDR3 regions were amplified from RNA transcripts. A first-round RT-PCR of the TCR CDR3 used the HTBI primer set with the Qiagen OneStep RT-PCR kit. The public reads were reanalyzed by TCRdb: fastp trimming at Q25, MiXCR alignment, in-frame beta chains only. When rows share a CDR3 protein, they turn into one entry using the most common DNA and genes. This sample comprises about 510,000 distinct CDR3 sequences, approximately 15% of them detected only once. Of the sample, around 13% is held by the ten largest clones. Sequenced: blood. The receptor set was obtained from a woman between 40 and 55 years old with Graves' hyperthyroidism.

This clonotype was seen a handful of times. J is TRBJ2-1 and V is TRBV4-1; D is undetermined. This CDR3 contains 16 residues. The V gene's germline CDR1 is MGHRA and CDR2 YSYEKL. Deletions cut 0 bases from V and 3 bases from J, with 12 bases between. CDR3 protein: CASSQDPSAHYNEQFF. The CDR3 DNA is TGCGCCAGCAGCCAAGATCCGAGCGCGCACTACAATGAGCAGTTCTTC.

This clonotype was counted ten times or more. This chain uses TRBV20-1 with TRBJ2-1; D remains unclear. The CDR3 totals 14 residues. V was pared by 3 bases and J by 10 bases, with 19 bases between. The germline gives CDR1 DFQATT, CDR2 SNEGSKA (reference sequence). The CDR3: CSARGLSEVGEQFF. The DNA of the CDR3 is TGCAGTGCTAGGGGCCTTAGTGAAGTTGGCGAGCAGTTCTTC.

In its sample, this clonotype was seen a few times. The junction departs from the called germline gene at one end, perhaps through a read error. This chain connects TRBV2 to TRBJ1-2; 9 positions match TRBD1. This CDR3 has 16 amino acids. Germline V CDR1 and CDR2: SNHLY, FYNNEI. The DNA of the CDR3 is TGTGCCAGCAGTAAAGCCGGGACAGGGCGGCTCTATGGCTACACCTTC. It specifies CASSKAGTGRLYGYTF.

This rearrangement joins TRBV9 to TRBJ1-5; TRBD1 might be the D (5 bases). Trimming took off 6 bases at V and 4 bases at J, with 20 bases between the two ends. The CDR3 sequence is 16 residues long. Germline CDR1 and CDR2: SGDLS and YYNGEE. For the CDR3, the DNA is TGTGCCAGCAACTTAGCCCCTACAGGACCTAATCAGCCCCAGCATTTT. Translation gives CASNLAPTGPNQPQHF. The full variable domain, in which reference TRBV9 and TRBJ1-5 provide the parts outside the CDR3, is DSGVTQTPKHLITATGQRVTLRCSPRSGDLSVYWYQQSLDQGLQFLIQYYNGEERAKGNILERFSAQQFPDLHSELNLSSLELGDSALYFCASNLAPTGPNQPQHFGDGTRLSIL.

This clonotype was seen ten or more times. The chain uses TRBV27 and TRBJ2-3; 13 bases line up with TRBD2. CDR1 MNHEY and CDR2 SMNVEV come from the germline V gene (reference sequence). There are 19 residues in the CDR3. The junction had 6 bases not matched to a gene; V was cut back by 0 bases and J by 0 bases. In nucleotides, the CDR3 is TGTGCCAGCAGTTTATCGACTAGCGGGGGGCATTCTAGCACAGATACGCAGTATTTT. Its protein product is CASSLSTSGGHSSTDTQYF.

This clonotype was found many times. The chain has TRBV4-1 and TRBJ1-4; D is perhaps TRBD1 (5 bases). The CDR3 has 15 amino acids. Germline V CDR1 and CDR2: MGHRA, YSYEKL. Deletions cut 3 bases from V and 0 bases from J, with 8 bases between. The CDR3 protein is CASSQGPSTNEKLFF. The CDR3 bases are TGCGCCAGCAGCCAGGGACCGTCAACTAATGAAAAACTGTTTTTT.

This clonotype was counted between two and nine times. The gene calls are TRBV5-4 and TRBJ2-2; 14 bases match TRBD2. Per the germline V gene, CDR1 is SGHNT and CDR2 is YYREEE (reference sequence). Losses at the gene ends were 4 bases for V and 4 bases for J; bases not matched to a gene: 15. The CDR3 is made up of 20 amino acids. The CDR3 region is CASSTTAGTSGSGFTGELFF. CDR3 coding DNA: TGTGCCAGCAGCACGACTGCCGGGACTAGCGGGAGCGGGTTCACCGGGGAGCTGTTTTTT.

This clonotype was seen more than once but under ten times. The V and J genes are TRBV10-3 and TRBJ2-2; the D gene is possibly TRBD2 (6 bases). In germline, CDR1 is ENHRY, CDR2 SYGVKD. V lost 6 bases and J lost 0, with 11 bases in between. The CDR3 has 15 residues. The DNA of the CDR3 is TGTGCCATCAGCGAGGAGGGAACGAACACCGGGGAGCTGTTTTTT. It specifies CAISEEGTNTGELFF.

This clonotype appeared many times. The J gene is TRBJ1-2, the V gene TRBV28; TRBD1 might be the D (5 bases). Germline CDR1 MDHEN, CDR2 SYDVKM. CDR3 size: 15 residues. Trimming took off 10 bases at V and 5 bases at J, with 23 bases between the two ends. CDR3 sequence (DNA): TGTGCCACCACGAACTCGGCCTCGGGGGGTTATGGCTACACCTTC. It specifies CATTNSASGGYGYTF.